The TCR beta chain under discussion was sequenced for a study of shared clonotypes between healthy human individuals. The donors, healthy adults who were HIV-negative, had experienced no recent acute infections or vaccinations. The study's findings and limits: In contrast to clonotypes shared by all four donors, non-shared clonotypes had lower generation probabilities.

From germline, CDR1 is SGHAT and CDR2 FQNNGV. V was pared by 0 bases and J by 4 bases, with 6 bases between. The CDR3 is 13 amino acids. Notes on this clone: What it binds is not known.

Some clones are missing from TCRdb's copy, which holds only in-frame ones; the method was immunoSEQ multiplex PCR. The sample lists about 530,000 clones; approximately 95% were seen once. This receptor was obtained from a young woman in good health. Sequencing was carried out using naive CD4+ T cells sorted from blood. Subset given: CD45RA+ positively selected. The rearrangement links TRBV11-2 to TRBJ1-2; no clear D. CDR3 in DNA: TGTGCCAGCAGCTTAGAGGGAGGCTATGGCTACACCTTC. It is translated as CASSLEGGYGYTF.